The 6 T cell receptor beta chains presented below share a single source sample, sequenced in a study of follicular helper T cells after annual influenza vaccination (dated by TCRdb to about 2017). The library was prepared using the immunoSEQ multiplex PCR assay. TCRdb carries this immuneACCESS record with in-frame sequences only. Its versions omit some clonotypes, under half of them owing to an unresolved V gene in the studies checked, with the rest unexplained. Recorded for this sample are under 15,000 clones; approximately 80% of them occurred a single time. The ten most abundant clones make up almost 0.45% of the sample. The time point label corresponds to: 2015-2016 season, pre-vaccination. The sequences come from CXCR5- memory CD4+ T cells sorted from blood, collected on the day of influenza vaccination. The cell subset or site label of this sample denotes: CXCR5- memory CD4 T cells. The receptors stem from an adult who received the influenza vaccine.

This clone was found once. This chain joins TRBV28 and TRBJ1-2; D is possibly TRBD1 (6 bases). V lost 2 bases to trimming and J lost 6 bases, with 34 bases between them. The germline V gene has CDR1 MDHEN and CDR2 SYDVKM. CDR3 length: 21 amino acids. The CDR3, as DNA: TGTGCCAGCAGTTTACCGATGCGGAGGGGGGGCTTCCTAGGCTATGAGCATGGCTACACCTTC. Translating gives CASSLPMRRGGFLGYEHGYTF.

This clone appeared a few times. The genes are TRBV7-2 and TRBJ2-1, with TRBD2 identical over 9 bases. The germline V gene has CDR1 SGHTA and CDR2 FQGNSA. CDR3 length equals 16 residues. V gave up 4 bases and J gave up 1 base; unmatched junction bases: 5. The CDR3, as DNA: TGTGCCAGCAGCTCCCGGACTAGCGCATCCTACAATGAGCAGTTCTTC. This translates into CASSSRTSASYNEQFF. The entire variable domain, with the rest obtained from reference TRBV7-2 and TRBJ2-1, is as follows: GAGVSQSPSNKVTEKGKDVELRCDPISGHTALYWYRQSLGQGLEFLIYFQGNSAPDKSGLPSDRFSAERTGGSVSTLTIQRTQQEDSAVYLCASSSRTSASYNEQFFGPGTRLTVL.

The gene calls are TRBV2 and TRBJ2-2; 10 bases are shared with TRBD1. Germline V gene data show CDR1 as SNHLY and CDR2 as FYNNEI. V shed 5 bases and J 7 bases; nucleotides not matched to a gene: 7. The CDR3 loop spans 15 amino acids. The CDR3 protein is CASSRQGAGVGELFF. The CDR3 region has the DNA TGTGCCAGCAGTAGACAGGGGGCAGGGGTCGGGGAGCTGTTTTTT.

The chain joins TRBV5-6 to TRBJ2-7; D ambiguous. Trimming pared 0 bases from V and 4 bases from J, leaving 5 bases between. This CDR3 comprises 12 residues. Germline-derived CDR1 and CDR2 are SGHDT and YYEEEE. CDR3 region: CASSLVHYEQYF. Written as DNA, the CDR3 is TGTGCCAGCAGCTTGGTCCATTACGAGCAGTACTTC.

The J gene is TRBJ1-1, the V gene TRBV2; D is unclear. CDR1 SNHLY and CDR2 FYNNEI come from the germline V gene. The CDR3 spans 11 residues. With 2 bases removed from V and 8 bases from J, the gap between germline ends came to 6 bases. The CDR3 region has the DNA TGTGCCAGCAGTGAAACATTGGAAGCTTTCTTT. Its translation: CASSETLEAFF.

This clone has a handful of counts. CDR3 DNA sequence: TGCGCCAGCAGCTTGTATCCCGGGACCTACGAGCAGTACTTC. This gives the protein CASSLYPGTYEQYF. V usage is TRBV5-1 and J usage is TRBJ2-7, with D perhaps TRBD2 (5 bases). Germline V gene lookup returns CDR1 SGHRS and CDR2 YFSETQ. The length of the CDR3 is 14 residues. Trimming took 1 base from V and 2 from J, leaving 10 bases between them.